Listed here is a single TCR beta chain. The sample belongs to a study of blood T cell repertoires in COVID-19. About the research overall: The origin of the acute and convalescent COVID-19 samples was the United States, Italy and Spain. Sources were T cells, B-cell-depleted T cells, or PBMCs; the material itself was cDNA or gDNA.

The authors' processing: Counts of nucleated cells, estimated from reference gene primer amplification, were obtained. Only in-frame clones appear in the TCRdb table, and some are missing; sequencing was by immunoSEQ multiplex PCR. V and J calls and clone size follow that table, whereas D and trimming were derived from the DNA. The sample has approximately 210,000 clones; 75% to 90% are singletons. The V and J ends lost 5 bases and 4 bases, in that order; junction bases with no gene match: 6. The germline V gene has CDR1 MNHEY and CDR2 SMNVEV (reference sequence). The CDR3 totals 14 residues. The TCR originated in a human donor in a cohort sampled during active COVID-19. Sequenced sample: peripheral blood. The rearrangement links TRBV27 to TRBJ1-2, with 8 bases that match TRBD1. Written as DNA, the CDR3 is TGTGCCAGCAGTGGTCCCGGGACAGGCTATGGCTACACCTTC. Its translation: CASSGPGTGYGYTF.